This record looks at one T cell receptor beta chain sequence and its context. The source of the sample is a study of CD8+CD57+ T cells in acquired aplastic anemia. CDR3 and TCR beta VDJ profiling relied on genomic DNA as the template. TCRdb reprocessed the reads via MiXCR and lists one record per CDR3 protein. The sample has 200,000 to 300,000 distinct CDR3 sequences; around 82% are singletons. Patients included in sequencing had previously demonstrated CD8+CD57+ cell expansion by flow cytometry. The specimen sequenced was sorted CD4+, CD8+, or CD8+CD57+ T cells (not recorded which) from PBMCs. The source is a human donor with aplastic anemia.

CDR3 nucleotides: TGTGCCAGCAGCTCTAGCACAGATACCGATACGCAGTATTTT. Translated, it gives CASSSSTDTDTQYF. J is TRBJ2-3 and V is TRBV11-1; TRBD2 might be the D (5 bases). The V end was cut by 4 bases, the J end by 6 bases, with 14 bases between. CDR3 length equals 14 residues. Germline CDR1 and CDR2: SGHAT and FQDESV (reference sequence).